A selection of T cell receptor beta chains follows, all from one sample in a study of early T cells in non-severe SARS-CoV-2 infection. Using its own MiXCR run on the 5' RACE reads, TCRdb lists one record per CDR3 protein. Of 80,000 to 95,000 distinct CDR3 sequences listed, around 13% are singletons. The sample comprised whole blood. These receptors came from an adult who was a healthcare worker with PCR-confirmed SARS-CoV-2 infection or an uninfected control (not recorded which). Both conserved end residues are part of each CDR3. Each record gives: D gene, V gene, J gene, clone size, CDR3 protein, CDR3 DNA. A D gene is named only where the DNA matches it firmly. A clone size is listed for some rows: how often the clone was seen (once, few, many), or a class if it is expanded.

D gene: -
V gene: TRBV9
J gene: TRBJ2-7
clone size: many
CDR3 protein: CASSVGGRGSPYEQYF
CDR3 DNA: TGTGCCAGCAGCGTCGGGGGGCGCGGTTCCCCCTACGAGCAGTACTTC

D gene: -
V gene: TRBV29-1
J gene: TRBJ2-7
clone size: many
CDR3 protein: CSVGTGEQYF
CDR3 DNA: TGCAGCGTTGGAACGGGAGAGCAGTACTTC

D gene: TRBD2
V gene: TRBV29-1
J gene: TRBJ2-3
clone size: -
CDR3 protein: CSLSGGPDTQYF
CDR3 DNA: TGCAGTCTTAGCGGGGGGCCGGATACGCAGTATTTT

D gene: TRBD1
V gene: TRBV3-1
J gene: TRBJ1-1
clone size: many
CDR3 protein: CASSQRQGTAKIAFF
CDR3 DNA: TGTGCCAGCAGCCAACGACAGGGGACGGCTAAGATAGCTTTCTTT

D gene: TRBD1
V gene: TRBV7-6
J gene: TRBJ2-2
clone size: -
CDR3 protein: CASSPSGQRTGELFF
CDR3 DNA: TGTGCCAGCAGCCCATCGGGACAGCGCACCGGGGAGCTGTTTTTT

D gene: TRBD2
V gene: TRBV7-9
J gene: TRBJ2-3
clone size: many
CDR3 protein: CASSPSGNTDTQYF
CDR3 DNA: TGTGCCAGCAGTCCCAGCGGGAACACAGATACGCAGTATTTT

D gene: TRBD2
V gene: TRBV13
J gene: TRBJ2-5
clone size: -
CDR3 protein: CASSSPQAGGPRETQYF
CDR3 DNA: TGTGCCAGCAGCAGCCCCCAAGCGGGGGGGCCGCGAGAGACCCAGTACTTC

D gene: -
V gene: TRBV29-1
J gene: TRBJ2-7
clone size: few
CDR3 protein: CSVEGRTSYEQYF
CDR3 DNA: TGCAGCGTTGAAGGACGGACCTCCTACGAGCAGTACTTC

D gene: TRBD1
V gene: TRBV7-6
J gene: TRBJ2-7
clone size: -
CDR3 protein: CASSSNPGQADEQYF
CDR3 DNA: TGTGCCAGCAGCTCGAATCCGGGACAGGCGGACGAGCAGTACTTC

D gene: TRBD2
V gene: TRBV25-1
J gene: TRBJ2-5
clone size: few
CDR3 protein: CASSERSGGGGETQYF
CDR3 DNA: TGTGCCAGCAGTGAACGGTCTGGCGGGGGGGGCGAGACCCAGTACTTC

D gene: -
V gene: TRBV11-2
J gene: TRBJ2-7
clone size: -
CDR3 protein: CASSLTRNEQYF
CDR3 DNA: TGTGCCAGCAGCCTTACTAGGAACGAGCAGTACTTC

D gene: -
V gene: TRBV6-6
J gene: TRBJ2-3
clone size: few
CDR3 protein: CASGRGAGGAQDTQYF
CDR3 DNA: TGTGCCAGCGGGCGGGGAGCTGGGGGCGCGCAAGATACGCAGTATTTT

D gene: -
V gene: TRBV6-2/TRBV6-3
J gene: TRBJ2-6
clone size: many
CDR3 protein: CASSYRAGANVLTF
CDR3 DNA: TGTGCCAGCAGTTACAGGGCTGGGGCCAACGTCCTGACTTTC

D gene: -
V gene: TRBV12-3/TRBV12-4
J gene: TRBJ2-2
clone size: few
CDR3 protein: CASTFGVPPNTGELFF
CDR3 DNA: TGTGCCAGCACCTTTGGAGTCCCTCCGAACACCGGGGAGCTGTTTTTT

D gene: -
V gene: TRBV7-6
J gene: TRBJ2-3
clone size: -
CDR3 protein: CASSLMAGNPPDTQYF
CDR3 DNA: TGTGCCAGCAGCTTAATGGCGGGGAATCCCCCAGATACGCAGTATTTT

D gene: -
V gene: TRBV28
J gene: TRBJ2-1
clone size: many
CDR3 protein: CASSLGGTNYNEQFF
CDR3 DNA: TGTGCCAGCAGTTTAGGGGGGACAAACTACAATGAGCAGTTCTTC

D gene: -
V gene: TRBV30
J gene: TRBJ2-5
clone size: -
CDR3 protein: CAWSVDGTQETQYF
CDR3 DNA: TGTGCCTGGAGTGTTGACGGGACTCAAGAGACCCAGTACTTC

D gene: TRBD2
V gene: TRBV19
J gene: TRBJ2-2
clone size: -
CDR3 protein: CASTGGTGELFF
CDR3 DNA: TGTGCCAGTACGGGGGGCACCGGGGAGCTGTTTTTT

D gene: -
V gene: TRBV6-2/TRBV6-3
J gene: TRBJ2-7
clone size: few
CDR3 protein: CASSSYSYEQYF
CDR3 DNA: TGTGCCAGCAGTTCCTACTCCTACGAGCAGTACTTC

D gene: -
V gene: TRBV10-2
J gene: TRBJ1-2
clone size: few
CDR3 protein: CATLGGAIPYGYTF
CDR3 DNA: TGCGCCACCCTGGGGGGGGCGATACCCTATGGCTACACCTTC

D gene: TRBD2
V gene: TRBV10-1
J gene: TRBJ2-3
clone size: -
CDR3 protein: CASSLGTSIDTQYF
CDR3 DNA: TGCGCCAGCAGCCTCGGGACTAGCATAGATACGCAGTATTTT

D gene: -
V gene: TRBV12-3/TRBV12-4
J gene: TRBJ2-3
clone size: few
CDR3 protein: CASSLSASRTDTQYF
CDR3 DNA: TGTGCCAGCAGTTTATCGGCGTCGCGCACAGATACGCAGTATTTT

D gene: -
V gene: TRBV5-6
J gene: TRBJ1-3
clone size: few
CDR3 protein: CASSFFSGNTIYF
CDR3 DNA: TGTGCCAGCAGCTTTTTCTCTGGAAACACCATATATTTT

D gene: TRBD2
V gene: TRBV12-3/TRBV12-4
J gene: TRBJ2-7
clone size: -
CDR3 protein: CASRPTSGTYEQYF
CDR3 DNA: TGTGCCAGCAGGCCGACCAGCGGGACCTACGAGCAGTACTTC

D gene: -
V gene: TRBV11-2
J gene: TRBJ2-7
clone size: -
CDR3 protein: CASSLRGTIGEQYF
CDR3 DNA: TGTGCCAGCAGCTTACGAGGGACAATTGGCGAGCAGTACTTC

D gene: TRBD2
V gene: TRBV5-1
J gene: TRBJ2-7
clone size: few
CDR3 protein: CASSIPGLAGVEEQYF
CDR3 DNA: TGCGCCAGCAGCATTCCGGGACTAGCGGGGGTAGAGGAGCAGTACTTC

D gene: TRBD1
V gene: TRBV7-2
J gene: TRBJ2-7
clone size: many
CDR3 protein: CASSSSRGNYEQYF
CDR3 DNA: TGTGCCAGCAGCTCGTCCAGGGGGAACTACGAGCAGTACTTC

D gene: -
V gene: TRBV27
J gene: TRBJ2-7
clone size: -
CDR3 protein: CASSPETVSNEQYF
CDR3 DNA: TGTGCCAGCAGTCCAGAGACAGTAAGCAACGAGCAGTACTTC

D gene: -
V gene: TRBV28
J gene: TRBJ2-7
clone size: few
CDR3 protein: CASSSGLYEQYF
CDR3 DNA: TGTGCCAGCAGTTCGGGACTCTACGAGCAGTACTTC

D gene: TRBD1
V gene: TRBV29-1
J gene: TRBJ2-3
clone size: few
CDR3 protein: CSVEDRRTGTLF
CDR3 DNA: TGCAGCGTTGAAGATCGTAGGACAGGCACTCTTTTT

D gene: TRBD2
V gene: TRBV19
J gene: TRBJ2-3
clone size: -
CDR3 protein: CASRTSGIRTDTQYF
CDR3 DNA: TGTGCCAGTAGGACTAGCGGGATCCGCACAGATACGCAGTATTTT

D gene: -
V gene: TRBV20-1
J gene: TRBJ2-1
clone size: many
CDR3 protein: CSASPPRGGVHNEQFF
CDR3 DNA: TGCAGTGCTAGTCCCCCCAGGGGTGGGGTGCACAATGAGCAGTTCTTC

D gene: TRBD1
V gene: TRBV7-9
J gene: TRBJ2-1
clone size: -
CDR3 protein: CASSGTGALGERSYNEQFF
CDR3 DNA: TGTGCCAGCAGCGGGACAGGGGCTCTGGGGGAAAGGTCCTACAATGAGCAGTTCTTC

D gene: -
V gene: TRBV28
J gene: TRBJ1-4
clone size: -
CDR3 protein: CASRGTASNEKLFF
CDR3 DNA: TGTGCCAGCAGGGGGACGGCGAGTAATGAAAAACTGTTTTTT

D gene: TRBD1
V gene: TRBV5-1
J gene: TRBJ1-1
clone size: few
CDR3 protein: CASSPGGTGGTEAFF
CDR3 DNA: TGCGCCAGCAGCCCGGGCGGGACAGGGGGCACTGAAGCTTTCTTT

D gene: -
V gene: TRBV5-1
J gene: TRBJ1-4
clone size: -
CDR3 protein: CASSYLPTNEKLFF
CDR3 DNA: TGCGCCAGCAGCTATCTACCAACTAATGAAAAACTGTTTTTT

D gene: -
V gene: TRBV3-1
J gene: TRBJ2-7
clone size: few
CDR3 protein: CASSQGRGKYF
CDR3 DNA: TGTGCCAGCAGCCAAGGTCGGGGGAAGTACTTC

D gene: -
V gene: TRBV28
J gene: TRBJ2-7
clone size: many
CDR3 protein: CASSLNKFYEQYF
CDR3 DNA: TGTGCCAGCAGTTTAAATAAGTTCTACGAGCAGTACTTC

D gene: TRBD1
V gene: TRBV7-2
J gene: TRBJ1-4
clone size: -
CDR3 protein: CASSLPTGGVEKLFF
CDR3 DNA: TGTGCCAGCAGCTTACCCACAGGGGGAGTTGAAAAACTGTTTTTT

D gene: TRBD1
V gene: TRBV7-2
J gene: TRBJ1-4
clone size: -
CDR3 protein: CASSGTGANEKLFF
CDR3 DNA: TGTGCCAGCAGCGGAACAGGGGCTAATGAAAAACTGTTTTTT

D gene: -
V gene: TRBV27
J gene: TRBJ2-5
clone size: many
CDR3 protein: CASSLVGGQTQYF
CDR3 DNA: TGTGCCAGCAGTTTAGTGGGCGGACAGACCCAGTACTTC